This T cell receptor beta chain was documented in a study of OX40 agonist ivuxolimab in advanced cancers. Study details: While on treatment, patients had intravenous ivuxolimab at 0.01 to 10 mg/kg every 2 weeks. The diagnoses of dose-escalation patients were hepatocellular carcinoma, melanoma, renal cell or head and neck cancer.

As regards this clone: Its antigen is as yet unknown.

This CDR3 contains 14 residues. The germline V gene encodes CDR1 MNHEY and CDR2 SMNVEV (reference sequence). V was pared by 5 bases and J by 1 base, with 9 bases between. Only in-frame clones appear in the TCRdb table, and some are missing; sequencing was by immunoSEQ multiplex PCR. The table lists around 63,000 clones, roughly nine tenths of them singletons. Study-level results: Researchers did not establish what antigens the expanded peripheral T cells target. On average, CD8+ T cells showed a greater number of expanded clones than CD4+.

The sequencing used CD4+ or CD8+ T cells sorted from blood, collected in a trial of the OX40 agonist ivuxolimab. V is TRBV27 and J is TRBJ2-4, with D unresolved. The source of this sequence is an adult with an advanced solid tumor such as melanoma, head and neck, liver or kidney cancer. CDR3 nucleotides: TGTGCCAGCAGTAGTGTGGATGCCAAAAACATTCAGTACTTC. The encoded protein is CASSSVDAKNIQYF.